The clone carrying this TCR beta chain was found many times. This record belongs to a study of T cells in Graves' hyperthyroidism and ophthalmopathy. The germline V and J ends were trimmed by 1 base and 3 bases, with 19 bases remaining between them. Per germline, CDR1 SEHNR and CDR2 FQNEAQ (reference sequence). The CDR3 totals 18 residues. RNA transcripts were the template for amplifying TCR beta CDR3 regions. Primed by the HTBI set, a first-round RT-PCR was run on the TCR CDR3. Using its own MiXCR run on the multiplex PCR reads, TCRdb lists one record per CDR3 protein. The data show 600,000 or so distinct CDR3 sequences, roughly 14% seen once.

The chain links TRBV7-9 to TRBJ2-1; D possibly corresponds to TRBD2 (6 bases). The sequence was obtained from a woman between 50 and 59 years old with Graves' ophthalmopathy. Sequencing input: blood. CDR3 DNA: TGTGCCAGCAGCTTAGAGGGTGGTAGCGGAGCATTCTACAATGAGCAGTTCTTC. It is translated as CASSLEGGSGAFYNEQFF.